Listed here are 20 T cell receptor beta chains from one sample, sequenced in a study of T cells in Graves' hyperthyroidism and ophthalmopathy. TCR beta CDR3 regions were amplified from RNA transcripts. An initial round of RT-PCR targeting the TCR CDR3 relied on the HTBI primer set. TCRdb redid the calling of the multiplex PCR reads with MiXCR, one entry per CDR3 protein. Of roughly 280,000 distinct CDR3 sequences in the sample, over 20% are singletons; the top ten hold around 65%. The specimen sequenced was blood. The receptors originated from a man aged 30 to 45 with Graves' ophthalmopathy.

This clonotype was counted ten times or more. This chain's CDR3 is CASTLGFYGYTF. In DNA, the CDR3 is TGTGCCAGCACCCTTGGGTTCTATGGCTACACCTTC. The V call is TRBV6-1, the J call TRBJ1-2; D not resolved. Germline CDR1 is MNHNS and CDR2 is SASEGT. Trimming stripped 7 bases from V and 4 bases from J, with 10 bases between. The CDR3 runs to 12 residues.

This clonotype was seen repeatedly, ten times or more. The rearrangement joins TRBV5-1 to TRBJ2-7; 8 nucleotides match TRBD1. V shed 1 base, J shed 5 bases, and the junction held 8 bases outside the gene matches. CDR1 and CDR2 from the germline V gene are SGHRS and YFSETQ. The CDR3 has 15 amino acids. CDR3 nucleotide sequence: TGCGCCAGCAGCTTGTCCGGACAGGGTGTCGACGAGCAGTACTTC. Translation gives CASSLSGQGVDEQYF.

The rearrangement joins TRBV2 to TRBJ2-1; 11 nucleotides align to TRBD1. Per the germline V gene, CDR1 is SNHLY and CDR2 is FYNNEI. CDR3 length: 16 amino acids. Germline trimming cut 8 bases from V and 6 bases from J; bases unmatched to any gene: 12. CDR3 DNA: TGTGCCAGCCATGGTCCGGCGGGACAGGGGGTCAATGAGCAGTTCTTC. Protein product: CASHGPAGQGVNEQFF.

This clonotype has a handful of counts. The junction and the germline gene differ at one end; a read error may be behind it. The chain is built from TRBV28 and TRBJ2-5, with 11 positions matching TRBD2. The V gene's germline CDR1 is MDHEN and CDR2 SYDVKM. This CDR3 contains 16 residues. CDR3 bases: TGTGCCAGCAGTATACGACTTAGCGGGAGGGGTGAGACCCAGCACTTC. It translates to CASSIRLSGRGETQHF.

This clonotype was detected once. V usage is TRBV12-3 or TRBV12-4 and J usage is TRBJ1-2; 7 bases line up with TRBD1. Trimming cost V 2 bases and J 8 bases; bases outside gene matches: 2. The CDR3 covers 12 residues. Here the CDR3 DNA reads TGTGCCAGCAGTTTAAGGGGGCGCGGCTACACCTTC. Residues: CASSLRGRGYTF.

This clonotype showed up just a few times. This sequence joins TRBV7-3 and TRBJ2-7; possible D gene TRBD2, 6 bases. In germline, CDR1 is SGHTA, CDR2 FQGTGA. V lost 5 bases, J lost 2 bases, and 16 bases lay in between. The CDR3 is 15 residues long. CDR3 in amino acids: CASSPGEAGTYEQYF. The CDR3 bases are TGTGCCAGCAGCCCCGGGGAGGCGGGGACCTACGAGCAGTACTTC. Looking up the rest from reference TRBV7-3 and TRBJ2-7 gives the full variable domain: GAGVSQTPSNKVTEKGKYVELRCDPISGHTALYWYRQSLGQGPEFLIYFQGTGAADDSGLPNDRFFAVRPEGSVSTLKIQRTERGDSAVYLCASSPGEAGTYEQYFGPGTRLTVT.

This clonotype appeared a few times. The chain is built from TRBV6-6 and TRBJ2-2; maybe TRBD2 (6 bases). This CDR3 spans 16 amino acids. Germline V CDR1 and CDR2: MNHNY, SVGAGI (reference sequence). V was cut by 2 bases and J by 0 bases, with 10 bases left in between. This CDR3 is CASSYLSGSNTGELFF. The CDR3 DNA reads as TGTGCCAGCAGTTACCTTAGCGGATCGAACACCGGGGAGCTGTTTTTT.

This clonotype was observed at least ten times. The rearrangement links TRBV3-1 to TRBJ2-5, with D perhaps TRBD1 or TRBD2 (6 bases each). The germline gives CDR1 LGHDT, CDR2 YNNKEL (reference sequence). This CDR3 comprises 16 residues. The V end lost 3 bases, the J end lost 5 bases, and 19 bases lay between the germline ends. The CDR3 protein is CASSHQGGGQGETQYF. The CDR3 DNA reads TGTGCCAGCAGCCATCAAGGAGGGGGTCAGGGGGAGACCCAGTACTTC.

In its sample, this clonotype was seen many times. The V and J genes are TRBV15 and TRBJ2-7, with TRBD2 as a possible D gene (6 bases). V lost 2 bases and J 0 bases, leaving 8 bases between the germline ends. CDR3 length equals 14 residues. The germline V gene has CDR1 LNHNV and CDR2 YYDKDF (reference sequence). The CDR3 region has the DNA TGTGCCACCAGCAGACGGGACTCCTCCTACGAGCAGTACTTC. Its protein is CATSRRDSSYEQYF.

This clonotype has only a few counts. The chain uses TRBV5-1 and TRBJ2-2; 12 positions agree with TRBD1. Germline V lookup: CDR1 SGHRS, CDR2 YFSETQ. The CDR3 runs to 17 residues. After removal of 0 bases from V and 4 bases from J, the junction contained 4 bases not matched to a gene. The CDR3 is CASSLAPGQGATGELFF. CDR3 nucleotides: TGCGCCAGCAGCTTGGCGCCGGGACAGGGGGCCACCGGGGAGCTGTTTTTT.

This clonotype was counted ten times or more. The genes are TRBV10-3 and TRBJ2-7, with 13 bases identical to TRBD2. From germline, CDR1 is ENHRY and CDR2 SYGVKD. J lost 5 bases, V lost 2 bases, and 12 bases had no gene match. This CDR3 has 18 residues. The CDR3 is CAISEPGLAGVGHHEQYF. DNA of the CDR3: TGTGCCATCAGTGAGCCAGGACTAGCGGGAGTGGGACACCACGAGCAGTACTTC.

This chain joins TRBV18 and TRBJ2-5; D is possibly TRBD1 or TRBD2 (5 bases each). CDR1 is KGHSH and CDR2 is LQKENI in the germline V gene. Trimming left V 7 bases short and J 5 bases short, with 14 bases between. The CDR3 extends over 13 amino acids. CDR3 DNA sequence: TGTGCCAGCTGTTCGGGGCAGAAGGAGACCCAGTACTTC. Amino acid sequence: CASCSGQKETQYF.

The chain carries TRBV25-1 and TRBJ2-7, with D tentatively TRBD1 (5 bases). The CDR3 has 13 amino acids. V shed 1 base and J shed 4 bases, with 8 bases lying between them. The V gene's germline CDR1 is MGHDK and CDR2 SYGVNS. CDR3 loop: CASSEWSGYEQYF. CDR3 DNA sequence: TGTGCCAGCAGTGAATGGTCAGGGTACGAGCAGTACTTC.

A note on this clonotype: Compared with germline, one end of the junction differs, possibly owing to a read error. The V and J genes are TRBV7-9 and TRBJ1-6; D unclear. The CDR3 extends over 14 amino acids. CDR1 SEHNR and CDR2 FQNEAQ come from the germline V gene (reference sequence). The CDR3 coding sequence is TGTGCCAGCGCATTAATGGACCGTAATTCACGCCTCCACTTT. Its translation is CASALMDRNSRLHF.

There are a few counts of this clonotype. The chain carries TRBV6-1 and TRBJ1-2, with D maybe TRBD1 (5 bases). Germline values: CDR1 MNHNS, CDR2 SASEGT. The CDR3 spans 16 residues. V dropped 4 bases and J dropped 2 bases, with 17 bases sitting between them. The chain's CDR3 is CASSGHRDSLNYGYTF. The CDR3 DNA reads as TGTGCCAGCAGTGGACACCGGGACTCACTAAACTATGGCTACACCTTC.

This clonotype was recorded many times. The V and J genes are TRBV3-1 and TRBJ2-7; D gene ambiguous. Germline V gene data show CDR1 as LGHDT and CDR2 as YNNKEL (reference sequence). The CDR3 is 12 amino acids. Between the trimmed V and J ends, which lost 3 bases and 3 bases, there was a span of 6 bases. CDR3 residues: CASSQDIYEQYF. The DNA for the CDR3 is TGTGCCAGCAGCCAGGATATCTACGAGCAGTACTTC.

This chain connects TRBV5-4 to TRBJ2-5, with D possibly being TRBD1 or TRBD2 (5 bases each). This CDR3 spans 15 amino acids. Germline lookup yields CDR1 SGHNT and CDR2 YYREEE (reference sequence). Trimming stripped 0 bases from V and 7 bases from J, with 16 bases between. CDR3 sequence: CASSLDQGRAGTQYF. The CDR3, as DNA: TGTGCCAGCAGCTTGGATCAGGGTCGGGCGGGGACCCAGTACTTC.

The chain carries TRBV4-1 and TRBJ2-3; 11 positions match TRBD2. Trimming at V came to 3 bases and at J to 7 bases, leaving 6 bases not matched to a gene. Germline CDR1 is MGHRA and CDR2 is YSYEKL. The CDR3 has 15 residues. CDR3 nucleotide sequence: TGCGCCAGCAGCCAGGCCGGGACTAGCGGTTATACGCAGTATTTT. Translation gives CASSQAGTSGYTQYF.

This clonotype has at least ten counts. This chain links TRBV2 with TRBJ1-2; D is unclear. Germline V gene sequence: CDR1 SNHLY, CDR2 FYNNEI. This CDR3 is 11 amino acids long. Trimming removed 2 bases from V and 2 bases from J, with 0 bases in between. The CDR3 here is CASSENYGYTF. The DNA of the CDR3 is TGTGCCAGCAGTGAAAACTATGGCTACACCTTC.

This clonotype was observed a few times. The chain links TRBV6-1 to TRBJ1-2, with a possible D match to TRBD1 (5 bases). Germline-derived CDR1 and CDR2 are MNHNS and SASEGT. Trimming stripped 6 bases from V and 2 bases from J, with 13 bases between. The CDR3 covers 14 residues. The CDR3 protein is CASRTGGKNYGYTF. In DNA, the CDR3 is TGTGCCAGCAGGACGGGGGGTAAAAACTATGGCTACACCTTC.